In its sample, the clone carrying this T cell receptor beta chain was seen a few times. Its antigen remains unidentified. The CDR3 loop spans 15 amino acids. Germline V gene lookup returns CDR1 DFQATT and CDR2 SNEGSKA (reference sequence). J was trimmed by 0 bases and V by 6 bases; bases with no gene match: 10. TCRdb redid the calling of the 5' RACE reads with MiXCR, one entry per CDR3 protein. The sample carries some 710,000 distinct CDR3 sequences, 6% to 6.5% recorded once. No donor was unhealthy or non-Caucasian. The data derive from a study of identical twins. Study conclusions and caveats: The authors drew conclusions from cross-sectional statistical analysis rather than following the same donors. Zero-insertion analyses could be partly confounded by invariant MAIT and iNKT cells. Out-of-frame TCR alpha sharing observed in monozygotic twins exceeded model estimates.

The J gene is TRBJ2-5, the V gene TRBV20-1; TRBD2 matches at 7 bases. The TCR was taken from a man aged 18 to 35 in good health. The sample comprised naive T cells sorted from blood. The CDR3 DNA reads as TGCAGTGCCCAAGGAAAGCTAGCGGACCAAGAGACCCAGTACTTC. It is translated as CSAQGKLADQETQYF.